This TCR beta chain was found in a study of T cell responses to AZD1222 COVID-19 vaccine (dated by TCRdb to the early 2020s). About the study as a whole: A total of just over 230 trial participants underwent TCR sequencing, of whom around 210 had received two doses of AZD1222 and approximately 25 had received two doses of the MenACWY control vaccine. Enrollment into the trials was organized by age into subgroups of 18-55, 56-69 and 70-plus years, and those subgroups contained approximately 150, 30 and 60 TCR-sequenced participants, respectively.

Paper-wide results and their limitations: Conclusions about previously exposed vaccinees are limited, since just five or six AZD1222 recipients were seropositive for SARS-CoV-2 at baseline. After two AZD1222 doses, both the breadth and the depth of spike-specific TCRs were significantly higher than at day 0 and than in MenACWY recipients. The whole spike protein was spanned by vaccine-associated CD4 TCRs, and dominant responses were seen in regions 160-218 and 743-854. Participants were mostly white British, with more females than males. The authors suggested clonal diversity may have been underestimated. In the small 56-69-year group, the increase in depth fell short of significance, most likely because of low power. No day 14 peak-response samples were available, so repertoires were characterized only after the peak T cell response. Epitopes outside the regions mutated in the B.1.351 and B.1.1.7 variants were reportedly recognized by nearly half of the unique spike-specific TCRs.

The CDR3 regions of human TCRbeta chains were analyzed by immunosequencing. In the authors' own workflow: Repertoire TCRs were checked for matches against a reference library of SARS-CoV-2-specific TCRs that had been generated using the MIRA antigen-specificity platform. Breadth was defined as the fraction of unique TCRs that were SARS-CoV-2-associated, and depth was defined as the fraction of total T cells that were SARS-CoV-2-associated. Using the MIRA data, each spike-specific TCR was assigned both to the spike region to which the TCR was reactive and to a CD4 or CD8 class. Log10-transformed breadth and depth values were compared by one-way ANOVA with Sidak's multiple comparisons tests. Imported from immuneACCESS, the table was reduced by TCRdb to in-frame sequences with V and J called. These copies leave out some clones; in studies compared against another copy, an unresolved V gene accounts for under half, and the cause of the remainder is not known. The V and J calls and clone size are taken from that table; D and trimming were inferred from the DNA. This sample holds tens of thousands of clones; 75% to 90% were observed only once. The top ten clones comprise more than 12% of the sample.

This clone was seen a handful of times. Its recognized antigen is unknown. Base quality data are lacking; no much larger clone is found one base away. The germline V gene (reference sequence) sets CDR1 to GTSNPN and CDR2 to SVGIG. There are 14 amino acids in the CDR3, from cysteine to phenylalanine inclusive. The retained sequence is limited to the CDR3, 42 bases, with the frame set at the first base. V is clipped by 0 bases and J by 3 bases, and the sequence between their germline boundaries is 12 bases long. The time point tag for this specimen amounts to: about 28 days (+/-7) after the second vaccine dose. AZD1222 recipients with second doses at about 4 weeks or about 12 weeks were pooled, because spike-specific TCR depth and breadth did not differ between schedules. Vaccinee samples were obtained from the UK trials COV001 and COV002, which included a single-blind randomized controlled phase 2/3 trial of AZD1222 (ChAdOx1 nCoV-19) in healthy adults. Trial participant PBMC samples were collected at day 0 and day 28 after the second dose for TCRbeta chain sequencing.

Material: peripheral blood, obtained 28 days after the second AZD1222 dose. The clonotype comes from an adult who received the AZD1222 COVID-19 vaccine. The V gene is TRBV30 and the J gene is TRBJ2-7; the D gene cannot be named for sure. The DNA sequence is given as TGTGCCTGGAGTGTACCCCCGCAGCGCTACGAGCAGTACTTC. It specifies CAWSVPPQRYEQYF.